The 18 T cell receptor beta chains below come from one sample, sequenced in a study of T cell responses to AZD1222 COVID-19 vaccine. TCRdb keeps only in-frame clones here, not all; method: immunoSEQ multiplex PCR. The table shows some 100,000 clones, with around nine tenths occurring only once. Sequences were derived from peripheral blood, sampled 28 days after the second AZD1222 dose. The receptors here all came from an adult who received the AZD1222 COVID-19 vaccine.

The chain couples TRBV5-1 to TRBJ2-7, with D perhaps assigned TRBD1 or TRBD2 (5 bases each). The V and J ends lost 2 bases and 2 bases respectively, with 11 bases between them. The CDR3 length is 14 residues. Germline CDR1 SGHRS, CDR2 YFSETQ. The CDR3 region is CASSLRDGAYEQYF. CDR3 nucleotide sequence: TGCGCCAGCAGCTTAAGGGACGGGGCCTACGAGCAGTACTTC.

Here the CDR3 reads CASSLAGVLGTDTQYF. The CDR3 DNA follows: TGTGCCAGCAGCTTAGCGGGGGTTTTGGGCACAGATACGCAGTATTTT. The rearrangement uses TRBV7-6 and TRBJ2-3; D possibly uses TRBD1 or TRBD2 (5 bases each). The CDR3 has 16 residues. Germline loops: CDR1 SGHVS, CDR2 FNYEAQ. V was pared by 0 bases and J by 1 base, with 11 bases between. Drawing the rest from reference TRBV7-6 and TRBJ2-3, the complete variable domain is GAGVSQSPRYKVTKRGQDVALRCDPISGHVSLYWYRQALGQGPEFLTYFNYEAQQDKSGLPNDRFSAERPEGSISTLTIQRTEQRDSAMYRCASSLAGVLGTDTQYFGPGTRLTVL.

The chain joins TRBV18 to TRBJ2-5, with D perhaps TRBD1 (5 bases). Germline CDR1 KGHSH, CDR2 LQKENI. Trimming removed 4 bases from V and 2 bases from J, with 8 bases in between. The CDR3 has 13 residues. This CDR3 is CASSLSGQETQYF. The DNA for the CDR3 is TGTGCCAGCTCACTTTCAGGGCAAGAGACCCAGTACTTC.

V usage is TRBV28 and J usage is TRBJ1-2; TRBD1 matches at 8 bases. The trim removed 7 bases at V and 8 bases at J, leaving 15 bases unmatched. The germline gives CDR1 MDHEN, CDR2 SYDVKM. The CDR3 spans 15 residues. The CDR3 protein is CASTGGSRTGWGYTF. CDR3 DNA: TGTGCCAGCACTGGGGGCTCCCGGACAGGGTGGGGCTACACCTTC.

This rearrangement joins TRBV9 to TRBJ2-7; 8 positions match TRBD2. V lost 0 bases and J lost 4; bases outside the gene matches: 6. Germline V gene data show CDR1 as SGDLS and CDR2 as YYNGEE. The length of the CDR3 is 15 residues. DNA for the CDR3: TGTGCCAGCAGCGTAGCAGAGCGGGGGCCTTACGAGCAGTACTTC. Amino acids: CASSVAERGPYEQYF.

The chain links TRBV5-4 to TRBJ2-7; D is uncertain. Germline lookup yields CDR1 SGHNT and CDR2 YYREEE (reference sequence). The length of the CDR3 is 15 residues. V dropped 4 bases and J dropped 0 bases, with 14 bases sitting between them. CDR3 sequence (DNA): TGTGCCAGCAGCCAGATTCAAAGGAGCTCCTACGAGCAGTACTTC. Amino acid sequence: CASSQIQRSSYEQYF.

The chain joins TRBV9 to TRBJ1-2; 9 bases align to TRBD1. This CDR3 region has 14 residues. CDR1 is SGDLS and CDR2 is YYNGEE in the germline V gene. The junction had 4 bases not matched to a gene; V was cut back by 3 bases and J by 4 bases. The CDR3 loop reads CASSARDRAYGYTF. DNA for the CDR3: TGTGCCAGCAGCGCCCGGGACAGGGCCTATGGCTACACCTTC.

The CDR3 DNA reads TGTGCCAGCAGCGTAGGAGGGACAGGGTTAAACGGGGAGCTGTTTTTT. Its translation: CASSVGGTGLNGELFF. The rearrangement uses TRBV9 and TRBJ2-2, with 9 nucleotides matching TRBD1. Germline CDR1 reads SGDLS; CDR2 reads YYNGEE. This CDR3 comprises 16 residues. Trimming took 0 bases from V and 7 from J; bases not matched to a gene: 7. Filled out from reference TRBV9 and TRBJ2-2, the complete variable domain reads DSGVTQTPKHLITATGQRVTLRCSPRSGDLSVYWYQQSLDQGLQFLIQYYNGEERAKGNILERFSAQQFPDLHSELNLSSLELGDSALYFCASSVGGTGLNGELFFGEGSRLTVL.

As regards this clone: Other DNA sequences within the sample encode an identical CDR3. The chain has TRBV18 and TRBJ2-6; no definite D call. Trimming cost V 2 bases and J 4 bases, with 6 bases left between them. Germline loops: CDR1 KGHSH, CDR2 LQKENI. The CDR3 is 14 residues long. The CDR3 DNA sequence: TGTGCCAGCTCACCAGTTTCCGGGGCCAACGTCCTGACTTTC. Encoded protein: CASSPVSGANVLTF.

The chain combines TRBV7-8 with TRBJ2-2; 8 positions match TRBD2. The length of the CDR3 is 15 residues. Per germline, CDR1 SGHVS and CDR2 FQNEAQ. V shed 5 bases and J 6 bases; nucleotides not matched to a gene: 8. The CDR3 coding sequence is TGTGCCAGCAGCCAACTAGCGGAATCGTCCGGGGAGCTGTTTTTT. Protein: CASSQLAESSGELFF.

The chain carries TRBV4-2 and TRBJ2-3; 10 bases align to TRBD2. The ends lost 0 bases at V and 6 bases at J; junction bases unmatched: 18. Germline-derived CDR1 and CDR2 are LGHNA and YNFKEQ. There are 20 residues in the CDR3. CDR3 DNA: TGTGCCAGCAGCCAAGATATGGTCCTAGCGGGAGTCCCCCAATCGGATACGCAGTATTTT. Translation gives CASSQDMVLAGVPQSDTQYF.

The chain carries TRBV3-1 (or the pseudogene TRBV3-2) and TRBJ2-1; D uncertain. V lost 4 bases and J lost 7, with 5 bases in between. CDR3 length: 11 amino acids. Per germline, CDR1 LGHDT and CDR2 YNNKEL (reference sequence). The CDR3 coding sequence is TGTGCCAGCAGCCGGAAGAATGAGCAGTTCTTC. This encodes CASSRKNEQFF.

The chain uses TRBV5-1 and TRBJ1-6; 8 nucleotides line up with TRBD1. V lost 0 bases, J lost 10 bases, and 9 bases stayed unmatched. The germline CDR1 and CDR2 sequences are SGHRS and YFSETQ. The CDR3 extends over 16 amino acids. In DNA form, the CDR3 reads TGCGCCAGCAGCTTGGCCGGGGACAGGAGGGACTCACCCCTCCACTTT. It codes for CASSLAGDRRDSPLHF.

The chain combines TRBV7-3 with TRBJ2-7; TRBD2 matches at 7 bases. J gave up 0 bases and V 6 bases, and 5 bases lay outside the gene matches. The CDR3 runs 14 residues. CDR1 and CDR2 from the germline V gene are SGHTA and FQGTGA. CDR3 nucleotide sequence: TGTGCCAGCAGGGCTAGCGGTAGCTCCTACGAGCAGTACTTC. Its protein product is CASRASGSSYEQYF.

This sequence joins TRBV5-1 and TRBJ2-5; D is undetermined. Looked up from germline, CDR1 is SGHRS and CDR2 is YFSETQ. V shed 4 bases and J shed 2 bases, with 12 bases lying between them. This CDR3 is built from 14 residues. CDR3 sequence reads: CASSALSPQETQYF. The DNA for the CDR3 is TGCGCCAGCAGCGCCCTCTCTCCGCAAGAGACCCAGTACTTC.

The count of this clone is one. V usage is TRBV9 and J usage is TRBJ2-5; maybe TRBD1 (6 bases). The CDR3 extends over 14 amino acids. CDR1 is SGDLS, CDR2 YYNGEE, per germline. V lost 0 bases to trimming and J lost 5 bases, with 11 bases between them. CDR3 nucleotides: TGTGCCAGCAGCGTAGGTCCGAGGGGGGAGACCCAGTACTTC. The encoded protein is CASSVGPRGETQYF.

CDR3 residues: CASSLELNTEAFF. In nucleotides, the CDR3 is TGTGCCAGCAGCTTAGAACTGAACACTGAAGCTTTCTTT. V is TRBV7-3 and J is TRBJ1-1; D remains ambiguous. The CDR3 length is 13 residues. Per the germline V gene, CDR1 is SGHTA and CDR2 is FQGTGA. V was shortened by 2 bases and J by 0 bases, with 4 bases between the two germline ends.

V and J are TRBV7-9 and TRBJ2-5, with D uncertain. From germline, CDR1 is SEHNR and CDR2 FQNEAQ (reference sequence). The V end was cut by 0 bases, the J end by 4 bases, with 12 bases between. The CDR3 runs 15 residues. CDR3 residues: CASSLAPSRGETQYF. CDR3 DNA sequence: TGTGCCAGCAGCTTAGCGCCTTCGAGAGGAGAGACCCAGTACTTC.